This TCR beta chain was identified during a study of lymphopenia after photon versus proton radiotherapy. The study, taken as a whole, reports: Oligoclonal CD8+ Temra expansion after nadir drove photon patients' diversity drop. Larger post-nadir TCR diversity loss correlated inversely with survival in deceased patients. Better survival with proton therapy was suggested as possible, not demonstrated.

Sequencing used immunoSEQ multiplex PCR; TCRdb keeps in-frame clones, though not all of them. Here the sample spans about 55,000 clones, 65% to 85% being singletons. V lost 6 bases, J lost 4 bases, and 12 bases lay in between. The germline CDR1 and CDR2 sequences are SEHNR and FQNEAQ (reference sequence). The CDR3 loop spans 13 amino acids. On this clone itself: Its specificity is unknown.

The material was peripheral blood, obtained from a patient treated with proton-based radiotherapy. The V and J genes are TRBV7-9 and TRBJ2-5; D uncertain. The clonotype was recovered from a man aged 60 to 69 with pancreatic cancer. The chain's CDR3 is CASSSGPPETQYF. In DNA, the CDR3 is TGTGCCAGCAGTTCAGGACCTCCAGAGACCCAGTACTTC.